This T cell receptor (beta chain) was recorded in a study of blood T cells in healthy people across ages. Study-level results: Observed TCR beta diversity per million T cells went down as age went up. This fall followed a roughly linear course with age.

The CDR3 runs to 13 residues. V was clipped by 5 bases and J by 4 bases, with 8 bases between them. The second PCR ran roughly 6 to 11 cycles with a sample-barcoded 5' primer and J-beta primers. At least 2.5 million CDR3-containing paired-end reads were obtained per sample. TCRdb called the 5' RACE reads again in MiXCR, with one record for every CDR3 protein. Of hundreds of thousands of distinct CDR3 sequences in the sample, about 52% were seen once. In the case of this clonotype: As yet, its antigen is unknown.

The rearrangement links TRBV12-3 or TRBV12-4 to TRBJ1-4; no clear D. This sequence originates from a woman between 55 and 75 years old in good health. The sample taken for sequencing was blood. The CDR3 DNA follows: TGTGCCAGCAGTGTGTGGAGTAATGAAAAACTGTTTTTT. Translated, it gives CASSVWSNEKLFF.